This is a list of T cell receptor beta chains from one sample in a study of T cell responses to AZD1222 COVID-19 vaccine. Measured with immunoSEQ multiplex PCR; TCRdb has only the in-frame clones, and not every one. The sample consists of about 200,000 clones, about 93% of them appearing once. Sample: peripheral blood, taken 28 days after the second AZD1222 dose. The receptors shown here come from an adult who received the AZD1222 COVID-19 vaccine. The CDR3 runs from the conserved cysteine through the conserved F or W. A D gene is named only where the DNA matches it firmly. Not all rows give a size; the values are once, few, many and, for expanded clones, a class.

v_gene,abundance,d_gene,j_gene,CDR3nt,CDR3aa
TRBV27,NA,NA,TRBJ1-5,TGTGCCAGCGCTAACAGGGTGGGCAATCAGCCCCAGCATTTT,CASANRVGNQPQHF
TRBV15,NA,NA,TRBJ1-1,TGTGCCACCAGCAGAGATTTCGCGGCAACTGAAGCTTTCTTT,CATSRDFAATEAFF
TRBV14,NA,NA,TRBJ1-2,TGTGCCAGCAGCCATTCAGGTGCGTCTGGCTACACCTTC,CASSHSGASGYTF
TRBV15,NA,TRBD1,TRBJ1-4,TGTGCCACCAGCAGAGCTCGACAGGGGGCGTTGAATGAAAAACTGTTTTTT,CATSRARQGALNEKLFF
TRBV10-2,NA,NA,TRBJ1-1,TGCGCCTCCCAGGGAAGAAACACTGAAGCTTTCTTT,CASQGRNTEAFF
TRBV5-4,NA,TRBD2,TRBJ2-3,TGTGCCAGCAGCTTGGTCGGGGGGGCCGGTGATACGCAGTATTTT,CASSLVGGAGDTQYF
TRBV5-1,NA,NA,TRBJ1-1,TGCGCCAGCAGCCCGGGACCCCTCACTGAAGCTTTCTTT,CASSPGPLTEAFF
TRBV30,NA,NA,TRBJ1-4,TGTGCCGAGTTCATAAGGACGGACGGACGCGGGGTCCATGAAAAACTGTTTTTT,CAEFIRTDGRGVHEKLFF
TRBV10-3,NA,TRBD1,TRBJ1-6,TGTGCCATCAGGGACACTACACAGGGGCAGGATTCACCCCTCCACTTT,CAIRDTTQGQDSPLHF
TRBV7-3,NA,NA,TRBJ1-1,TGTGCCAGCAGCTTAAGCGGGGCAGTGGCTGAAGCTTTCTTT,CASSLSGAVAEAFF
TRBV21-1,once,NA,TRBJ2-5,TGTGCCAGCAGCAAAGGCAGGGGTCAAGAGACCCAGTACTTC,CASSKGRGQETQYF
TRBV3-1/TRBV3-2,NA,NA,TRBJ2-7,TGTGCCAGCAGTTCGGATCCAGGGAGGTACGAGCAGTACTTC,CASSSDPGRYEQYF
TRBV5-1,NA,NA,TRBJ1-5,TGCGCCAGGGGGAAGGGGCTTCCCCAGCCCCAGCATTTT,CARGKGLPQPQHF
TRBV7-9,NA,TRBD2,TRBJ2-3,TGTGCCAGCACGTTAGTCGCCTTAGCGGGGAAAGTTACGCAGTATTTT,CASTLVALAGKVTQYF
TRBV5-1,NA,NA,TRBJ1-3,TGCGCCAGCAGCTTGGGACAGTCCTGGGGAAACACCATATATTTT,CASSLGQSWGNTIYF
TRBV19,once,NA,TRBJ2-2,TGTGCCAGTAGTATAAGGTCCGGGAACACCGGGGAGCTGTTTTTT,CASSIRSGNTGELFF
TRBV5-8,NA,NA,TRBJ1-2,TGTGCCAGCAGCTCGAATTGGGACTATGGCTACACCTTC,CASSSNWDYGYTF
TRBV19,NA,NA,TRBJ1-1,TGTGCCAGTAGTATAGATGCAAGGGGGGGCGAGAACACTGAAGCTTTCTTT,CASSIDARGGENTEAFF
TRBV19,NA,NA,TRBJ1-2,TGTGCCGGCGGAAATGGGGGGACCTATGGCTACACCTTC,CAGGNGGTYGYTF
TRBV18,NA,TRBD1,TRBJ2-3,TGTGCCAGCTCACCGGAGACAGGGGCCCCAGATACGCAGTATTTT,CASSPETGAPDTQYF
TRBV24-1,NA,TRBD2,TRBJ2-5,TGTGCCACCAGTGTCTCGACCGGGGGAGGGGTGACCCAGTACTTC,CATSVSTGGGVTQYF
TRBV7-9,NA,TRBD1,TRBJ1-3,TGTGCCAGCTTCTATGGGACAGCCGGAAACACCATATATTTT,CASFYGTAGNTIYF
TRBV30,once,TRBD2,TRBJ2-7,TGTGCCTGGAGTCACACTAGCGGGGGCTACGAGCAGTACTTC,CAWSHTSGGYEQYF
TRBV27,few,NA,TRBJ1-1,TGTGCCAGCAGTTTCCGTAGAGGAGCTGAAGCTTTCTTT,CASSFRRGAEAFF
TRBV7-2,NA,NA,TRBJ1-1,TGTGCCAGCAGCGTTCGAACCACGTGGGTCTCCATGAACACTGAAGCTTTCTTT,CASSVRTTWVSMNTEAFF
TRBV5-1,few,TRBD2,TRBJ2-5,TGCGCCAGCAGCCCCGCCTTTCTAGCGGGGGCCCAAGAGACCCAGTACTTC,CASSPAFLAGAQETQYF
TRBV11-2,NA,TRBD2,TRBJ2-1,TGTGCCAGCAGCCACCAGACTAGCGCCGGCAATGAGCAGTTCTTC,CASSHQTSAGNEQFF
TRBV3-1/TRBV3-2,NA,TRBD2,TRBJ2-2,TGTGCCAGCAGCCAAGATCCTCCTTTAGGACTAGCGGGGGGTCCGGGGGAGCTGTTTTTT,CASSQDPPLGLAGGPGELFF
TRBV3-1/TRBV3-2,NA,TRBD1,TRBJ2-7,TGTGCCAGCAGCCTCGGGACAGGGGGTTACGAGCAGTACTTC,CASSLGTGGYEQYF
TRBV7-3,NA,TRBD1,TRBJ1-2,TGTGCCAGCAGACCGTCCGGACAGGGGCACGGCTACACCTTC,CASRPSGQGHGYTF
TRBV13,NA,TRBD1,TRBJ1-1,TGTGCCAGCAGCTTAGACGGGACAGGGCGGACTGAAGCTTTCTTT,CASSLDGTGRTEAFF
TRBV3-1/TRBV3-2,NA,TRBD2,TRBJ2-3,TGTGCCAGCAGCCAAAGGCGGGGGGGCGGCACAGATACGCAGTATTTT,CASSQRRGGGTDTQYF
TRBV5-6,NA,TRBD2,TRBJ2-1,TGTGCCAGCAGCTTGGCCCGGACTAGCGGGACATACAATGAGCAGTTCTTC,CASSLARTSGTYNEQFF
TRBV27,NA,NA,TRBJ2-1,TGTGCCAGCAGTTCGAGGGGTTCGGGGAATGAGCAGTTCTTC,CASSSRGSGNEQFF
TRBV27,NA,NA,TRBJ2-5,TGTGCCAGCAGTTTATCCCCACTAGTTGGAGAGACCCAGTACTTC,CASSLSPLVGETQYF
TRBV5-1,NA,TRBD1,TRBJ1-2,TGCGCCAGCACAGCGACAGGGGGCGCCTATGGCTACACCTTC,CASTATGGAYGYTF
TRBV19,NA,NA,TRBJ2-5,TGTGCCAGCTCCCTAGAGAAGACCCAGTACTTC,CASSLEKTQYF
TRBV19,once,NA,TRBJ1-5,TGTGCCAGTACCGACACGGGGGGAAGCAATCAGCCCCAGCATTTT,CASTDTGGSNQPQHF
TRBV6-2/TRBV6-3,NA,TRBD1,TRBJ1-5,TGTGCCAGCAGCAAACACTCGGGACAGGGGTATCAGCCCCAGCATTTT,CASSKHSGQGYQPQHF
TRBV3-1/TRBV3-2,NA,TRBD1,TRBJ1-2,TGTGCCAGCAGCTCCCGACAGGGGGCTCGGGATGGCTACACCTTC,CASSSRQGARDGYTF
TRBV19,NA,NA,TRBJ1-1,TGTGCCAGTAAACCCAGGCAGTCGCTGAACACTGAAGCTTTCTTT,CASKPRQSLNTEAFF